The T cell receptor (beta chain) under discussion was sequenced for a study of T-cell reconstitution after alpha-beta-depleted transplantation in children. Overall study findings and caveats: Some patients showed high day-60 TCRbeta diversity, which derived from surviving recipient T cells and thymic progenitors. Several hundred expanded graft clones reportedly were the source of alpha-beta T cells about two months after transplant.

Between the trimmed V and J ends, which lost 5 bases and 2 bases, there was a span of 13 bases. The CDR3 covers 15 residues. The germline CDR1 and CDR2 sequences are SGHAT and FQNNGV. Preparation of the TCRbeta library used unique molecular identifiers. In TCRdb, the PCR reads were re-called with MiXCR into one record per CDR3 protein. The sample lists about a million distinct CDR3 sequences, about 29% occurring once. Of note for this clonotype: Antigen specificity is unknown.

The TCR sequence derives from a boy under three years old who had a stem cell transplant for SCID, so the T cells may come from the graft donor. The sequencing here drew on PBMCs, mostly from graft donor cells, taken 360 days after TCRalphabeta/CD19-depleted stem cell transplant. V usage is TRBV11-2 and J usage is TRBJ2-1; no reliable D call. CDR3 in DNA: TGTGCCAGCAGCCCCCCCCGGCCAACCTACAATGAGCAGTTCTTC. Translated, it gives CASSPPRPTYNEQFF.